This is a list of T cell receptor beta chains from one sample in a study of CD8+ T cells in alopecia areata. The protocol was immunoSEQ multiplex PCR, while the TCRdb copy is restricted to in-frame clones and leaves out a portion. Of 200,000 to 250,000 clones listed, around two fifths are singletons. The source material was CD4+ T cells sorted from blood, sampled between weeks 30 and 35, from a patient treated with tofacitinib. These receptors were obtained from a human donor with alopecia areata. CDR3s include the opening cysteine and the closing phenylalanine or tryptophan. Each record gives: clone size, D gene, J gene, V gene, CDR3 protein, CDR3 DNA. The D gene is left open where the match is weak. Clone size appears in some rows only: once, few, many, or a class for an expanded clone.

clone_size: -
d_call: -
j_call: TRBJ2-1
v_call: TRBV29-1
cdr3_aa: CSVESEGPHRGNEQFF
cdr3_nt: TGCAGCGTTGAATCGGAAGGGCCCCACCGGGGCAATGAGCAGTTCTTC

clone_size: -
d_call: -
j_call: TRBJ2-5
v_call: TRBV30
cdr3_aa: CAWSVPGETQYF
cdr3_nt: TGTGCCTGGAGTGTACCGGGGGAGACCCAGTACTTC

clone_size: few
d_call: -
j_call: TRBJ1-6
v_call: TRBV10-2
cdr3_aa: CASSDYQQLHF
cdr3_nt: TGCGCCAGCAGTGACTATCAACAACTCCACTTT

clone_size: few
d_call: -
j_call: TRBJ2-1
v_call: TRBV29-1
cdr3_aa: CSVRLPLGLSNEQFF
cdr3_nt: TGCAGCGTCCGTCTCCCCTTGGGACTGTCCAATGAGCAGTTCTTC

clone_size: -
d_call: -
j_call: TRBJ2-7
v_call: TRBV30
cdr3_aa: CAWSPGVSYEQYF
cdr3_nt: TGTGCCTGGAGTCCCGGGGTCTCCTACGAGCAGTACTTC

clone_size: -
d_call: -
j_call: TRBJ2-7
v_call: TRBV29-1
cdr3_aa: CSIAGSSYEQYF
cdr3_nt: TGCAGCATTGCAGGGAGCTCCTACGAGCAGTACTTC

clone_size: few
d_call: -
j_call: TRBJ1-4
v_call: TRBV6-5
cdr3_aa: CASRPGTRGEKLFF
cdr3_nt: TGTGCCAGCAGGCCCGGGACTAGAGGGGAAAAACTGTTTTTT

clone_size: -
d_call: -
j_call: TRBJ1-4
v_call: TRBV6-5
cdr3_aa: CASMFNGGSEKLFF
cdr3_nt: TGTGCCAGCATGTTCAACGGAGGTTCGGAAAAACTGTTTTTT

clone_size: -
d_call: TRBD1
j_call: TRBJ1-2
v_call: TRBV4-1
cdr3_aa: CASSQPTQGRNGYTF
cdr3_nt: TGCGCCAGCAGCCAACCGACACAGGGGCGGAACGGCTACACCTTC

clone_size: -
d_call: -
j_call: TRBJ1-5
v_call: TRBV18
cdr3_aa: CASSFGGNQPQHF
cdr3_nt: TGTGCCAGCTCATTCGGGGGCAATCAGCCCCAGCATTTT

clone_size: few
d_call: -
j_call: TRBJ2-1
v_call: TRBV7-6
cdr3_aa: CASSSRGGTNEQFF
cdr3_nt: TGTGCCAGCAGCTCTCGTGGGGGAACCAATGAGCAGTTCTTC

clone_size: -
d_call: -
j_call: TRBJ2-7
v_call: TRBV25-1
cdr3_aa: CASMPVSSYEQYF
cdr3_nt: TGTGCCAGCATGCCGGTGAGCTCCTACGAGCAGTACTTC

clone_size: -
d_call: -
j_call: TRBJ1-4
v_call: TRBV30
cdr3_aa: CAWNTVDEKLFF
cdr3_nt: TGTGCCTGGAATACCGTCGATGAAAAACTGTTTTTT

clone_size: few
d_call: TRBD1
j_call: TRBJ2-3
v_call: TRBV27
cdr3_aa: CASIGTGTGEDTQYF
cdr3_nt: TGTGCCAGCATTGGTACCGGGACAGGGGAAGATACGCAGTATTTT

clone_size: -
d_call: -
j_call: TRBJ2-5
v_call: TRBV5-1
cdr3_aa: CASSFHMMGDGTQYF
cdr3_nt: TGCGCCAGCAGCTTTCACATGATGGGGGACGGGACCCAGTACTTC

clone_size: -
d_call: -
j_call: TRBJ1-4
v_call: TRBV29-1
cdr3_aa: CSVEPGAGEKLFF
cdr3_nt: TGCAGCGTTGAACCAGGGGCAGGGGAAAAACTGTTTTTT

clone_size: -
d_call: -
j_call: TRBJ2-5
v_call: TRBV11-2
cdr3_aa: CASSLNRVQETQYF
cdr3_nt: TGTGCCAGCAGCTTAAACAGGGTACAAGAGACCCAGTACTTC

clone_size: few
d_call: TRBD2
j_call: TRBJ2-1
v_call: TRBV7-2
cdr3_aa: CASSLAPLAGGYNEQFF
cdr3_nt: TGTGCCAGCAGCTTAGCCCCACTAGCGGGGGGCTACAATGAGCAGTTCTTC

clone_size: few
d_call: -
j_call: TRBJ1-2
v_call: TRBV4-1
cdr3_aa: CASRNPWLVTENYGYTF
cdr3_nt: TGCGCCAGCAGAAACCCATGGCTTGTGACCGAGAACTATGGCTACACCTTC

clone_size: -
d_call: -
j_call: TRBJ1-1
v_call: TRBV5-1
cdr3_aa: CASSSPSKDTEAFF
cdr3_nt: TGCGCCAGCAGCTCGCCCTCAAAGGACACTGAAGCTTTCTTT

clone_size: -
d_call: -
j_call: TRBJ2-7
v_call: TRBV30
cdr3_aa: CAWSVLGYEQYF
cdr3_nt: TGTGCCTGGAGTGTCCTGGGTTACGAGCAGTACTTC

clone_size: -
d_call: TRBD1
j_call: TRBJ1-5
v_call: TRBV5-1
cdr3_aa: CASSYRDRGGRAQHF
cdr3_nt: TGCGCCAGCAGCTACCGGGACAGGGGAGGTCGGGCCCAGCATTTT

clone_size: once
d_call: -
j_call: TRBJ2-4
v_call: TRBV5-6
cdr3_aa: CASSLVGLAKNIQYF
cdr3_nt: TGTGCCAGCAGCCTGGTGGGGTTAGCCAAAAACATTCAGTACTTC

clone_size: many
d_call: TRBD1
j_call: TRBJ1-5
v_call: TRBV13
cdr3_aa: CASTRQGNQPQHF
cdr3_nt: TGTGCCAGCACCAGACAGGGGAATCAGCCCCAGCATTTT

clone_size: -
d_call: -
j_call: TRBJ1-1
v_call: TRBV7-9
cdr3_aa: CASIVLGYTEAFF
cdr3_nt: TGTGCCAGCATCGTTCTAGGGTACACTGAAGCTTTCTTT

clone_size: -
d_call: -
j_call: TRBJ1-2
v_call: TRBV6-6
cdr3_aa: CASRLDGNYGYTF
cdr3_nt: TGTGCCAGCAGACTCGACGGAAACTATGGCTACACCTTC

clone_size: -
d_call: -
j_call: TRBJ2-1
v_call: TRBV5-6
cdr3_aa: CASSLTTWGEQFF
cdr3_nt: TGTGCCAGCAGCTTGACAACCTGGGGGGAACAGTTCTTC

clone_size: -
d_call: TRBD2
j_call: TRBJ2-7
v_call: TRBV10-3
cdr3_aa: CAISTSGIDEQYF
cdr3_nt: TGTGCCATCAGTACGAGCGGGATTGACGAGCAGTACTTC

clone_size: -
d_call: -
j_call: TRBJ2-7
v_call: TRBV9
cdr3_aa: CASSTNVGEQYF
cdr3_nt: TGTGCCAGCAGCACCAACGTGGGTGAGCAGTACTTC

clone_size: -
d_call: -
j_call: TRBJ1-2
v_call: TRBV12-5
cdr3_aa: CASGLYENYGYTF
cdr3_nt: TGTGCTAGTGGGCTATATGAGAACTATGGCTACACCTTC

clone_size: -
d_call: -
j_call: TRBJ1-6
v_call: TRBV5-1
cdr3_aa: CASSPGDNSPLHF
cdr3_nt: TGCGCCAGCAGCCCTGGGGACAATTCACCCCTCCACTTT

clone_size: -
d_call: -
j_call: TRBJ2-2
v_call: TRBV7-9
cdr3_aa: CASSFSRNTGELFF
cdr3_nt: TGTGCCAGCAGCTTTTCCAGGAACACCGGGGAGCTGTTTTTT

clone_size: -
d_call: -
j_call: TRBJ2-6
v_call: TRBV5-1
cdr3_aa: CASSLGTGSGANVLTF
cdr3_nt: TGCGCCAGCAGCTTGGGCACAGGCTCTGGGGCCAACGTCCTGACTTTC

clone_size: few
d_call: -
j_call: TRBJ1-3
v_call: TRBV27
cdr3_aa: CASSLSVGNTIYF
cdr3_nt: TGTGCCAGCAGTCTCTCGGTTGGAAACACCATATATTTT

clone_size: few
d_call: -
j_call: TRBJ1-4
v_call: TRBV14
cdr3_aa: CASSPLGGGEKLFF
cdr3_nt: TGTGCCAGCAGCCCCCTCGGGGGCGGGGAAAAACTGTTTTTT

clone_size: -
d_call: -
j_call: TRBJ1-2
v_call: TRBV30
cdr3_aa: CAWRGGGAGYTF
cdr3_nt: TGTGCCTGGAGAGGCGGAGGAGCTGGCTACACCTTC